This T cell receptor (beta chain) stems from a study of T cells in Graves' hyperthyroidism and ophthalmopathy. Broader study findings: Ophthalmopathy was identified by the model a median 6.5 months ahead of onset. Separation of ophthalmopathy from stable hyperthyroidism was achieved by a 13 V-J model. Most thyroid clonotypes that were expanded above 0.001 also turned up in blood.

Template material for amplifying TCR beta CDR3 regions consisted of RNA transcripts. Initially, a first-round RT-PCR of the TCR CDR3 employed the HTBI primer set. Each CDR3 protein is one row after TCRdb ran MiXCR on the multiplex PCR reads. The sample lists 500,000 to 550,000 distinct CDR3 sequences, about a fifth occurring once. Out of 8.5 to 10 ml of fresh peripheral blood came the PBMCs. Deletions cut 2 bases from V and 5 bases from J, with 10 bases between. Germline CDR1 MDHEN, CDR2 SYDVKM. CDR3 size: 13 residues. This clonotype appeared many times. What it recognizes is unknown. Sequencing used blood. The chain links TRBV28 to TRBJ2-7; a weak D match, TRBD2 (5 bases). The receptor's source is a man aged 18 to 29 with Graves' hyperthyroidism. The CDR3 region is CASSLGSGNEQYF. For the CDR3, the DNA is TGTGCCAGCAGTTTAGGGTCCGGGAACGAGCAGTACTTC.